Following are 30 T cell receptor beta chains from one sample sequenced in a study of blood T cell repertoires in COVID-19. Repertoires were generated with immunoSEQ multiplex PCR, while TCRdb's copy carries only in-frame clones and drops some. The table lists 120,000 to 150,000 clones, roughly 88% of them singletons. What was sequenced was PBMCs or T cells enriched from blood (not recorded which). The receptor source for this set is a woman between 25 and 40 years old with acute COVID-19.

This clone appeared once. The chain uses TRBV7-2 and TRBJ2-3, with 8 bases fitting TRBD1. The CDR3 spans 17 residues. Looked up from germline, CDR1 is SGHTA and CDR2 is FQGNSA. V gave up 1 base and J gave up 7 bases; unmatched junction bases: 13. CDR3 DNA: TGTGCCAGCAGCTTAGTTGCCGTTGGGCAGGGGGCGTATACGCAGTATTTT. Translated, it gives CASSLVAVGQGAYTQYF. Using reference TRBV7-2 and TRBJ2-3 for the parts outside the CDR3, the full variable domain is GAGVSQSPSNKVTEKGKDVELRCDPISGHTALYWYRQSLGQGLEFLIYFQGNSAPDKSGLPSDRFSAERTGGSVSTLTIQRTQQEDSAVYLCASSLVAVGQGAYTQYFGPGTRLTVL.

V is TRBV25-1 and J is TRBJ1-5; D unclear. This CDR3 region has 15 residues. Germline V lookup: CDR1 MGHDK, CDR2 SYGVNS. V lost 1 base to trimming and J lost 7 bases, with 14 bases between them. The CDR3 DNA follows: TGTGCCAGCAGTGAATCAGGTCTGGGCTGGCAGCCCCAGCATTTT. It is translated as CASSESGLGWQPQHF.

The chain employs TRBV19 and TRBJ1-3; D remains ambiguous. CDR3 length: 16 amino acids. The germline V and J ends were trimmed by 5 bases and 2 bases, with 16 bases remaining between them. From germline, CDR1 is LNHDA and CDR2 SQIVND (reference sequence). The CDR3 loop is CASSSRTEAAGNTIYF. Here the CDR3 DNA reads TGTGCCAGTAGTTCTAGGACGGAGGCGGCTGGAAACACCATATATTTT.

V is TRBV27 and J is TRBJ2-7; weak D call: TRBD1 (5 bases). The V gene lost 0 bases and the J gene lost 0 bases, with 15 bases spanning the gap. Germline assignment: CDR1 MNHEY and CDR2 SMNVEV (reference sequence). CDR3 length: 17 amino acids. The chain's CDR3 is CASSLSPQQESSYEQYF. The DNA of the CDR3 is TGTGCCAGCAGTTTATCCCCTCAACAGGAATCCTCCTACGAGCAGTACTTC.

The CDR3 sequence: CASSLSGTSGPEQYF. CDR3 in DNA: TGTGCCAGCAGTTTATCTGGGACTAGCGGACCCGAGCAGTACTTC. V is TRBV28 and J is TRBJ2-7, with 11 nucleotides matching TRBD2. With 1 base clipped from V and 6 bases from J, the junction kept 5 bases outside the gene matches. Germline V lookup: CDR1 MDHEN, CDR2 SYDVKM. CDR3 size: 15 residues.

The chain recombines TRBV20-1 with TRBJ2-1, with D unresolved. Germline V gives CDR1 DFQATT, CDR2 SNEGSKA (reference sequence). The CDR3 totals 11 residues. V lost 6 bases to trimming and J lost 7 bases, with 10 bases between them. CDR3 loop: CSASLRNEQFF. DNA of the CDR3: TGCAGTGCGTCACTAAGAAATGAGCAGTTCTTC.

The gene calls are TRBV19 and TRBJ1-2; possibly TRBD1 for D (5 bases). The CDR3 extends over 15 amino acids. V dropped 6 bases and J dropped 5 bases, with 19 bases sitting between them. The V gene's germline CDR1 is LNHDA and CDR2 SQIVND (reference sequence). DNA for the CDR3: TGTGCCAGTAGGCTGGGGCAGGCCCCTGGGTATGGCTACACCTTC. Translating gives CASRLGQAPGYGYTF.

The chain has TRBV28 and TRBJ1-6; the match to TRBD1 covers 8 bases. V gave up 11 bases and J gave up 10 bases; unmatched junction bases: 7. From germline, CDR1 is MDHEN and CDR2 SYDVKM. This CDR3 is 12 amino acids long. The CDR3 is CAGGTGGSPLHF. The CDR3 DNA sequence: TGTGCCGGAGGGACAGGAGGATCACCCCTCCACTTT.

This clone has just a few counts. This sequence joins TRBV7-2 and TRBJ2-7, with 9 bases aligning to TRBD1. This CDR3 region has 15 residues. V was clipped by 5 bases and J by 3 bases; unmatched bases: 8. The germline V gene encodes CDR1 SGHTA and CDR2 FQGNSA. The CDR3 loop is CASSTGQGSFYEQYF. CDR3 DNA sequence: TGTGCCAGCAGCACCGGACAGGGGTCGTTCTACGAGCAGTACTTC. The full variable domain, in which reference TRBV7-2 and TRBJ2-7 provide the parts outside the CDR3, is GAGVSQSPSNKVTEKGKDVELRCDPISGHTALYWYRQSLGQGLEFLIYFQGNSAPDKSGLPSDRFSAERTGGSVSTLTIQRTQQEDSAVYLCASSTGQGSFYEQYFGPGTRLTVT.

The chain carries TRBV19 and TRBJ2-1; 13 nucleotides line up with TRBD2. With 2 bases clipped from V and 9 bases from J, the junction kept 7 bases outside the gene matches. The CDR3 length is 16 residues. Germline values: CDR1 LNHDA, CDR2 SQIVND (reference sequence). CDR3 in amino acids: CASSIFRTSGRSEQFF. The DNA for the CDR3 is TGTGCCAGTAGTATATTTCGGACTAGCGGGAGAAGTGAGCAGTTCTTC. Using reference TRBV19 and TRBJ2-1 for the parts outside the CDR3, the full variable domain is DGGITQSPKYLFRKEGQNVTLSCEQNLNHDAMYWYRQDPGQGLRLIYYSQIVNDFQKGDIAEGYSVSREKKESFPLTVTSAQKNPTAFYLCASSIFRTSGRSEQFFGPGTRLTVL.

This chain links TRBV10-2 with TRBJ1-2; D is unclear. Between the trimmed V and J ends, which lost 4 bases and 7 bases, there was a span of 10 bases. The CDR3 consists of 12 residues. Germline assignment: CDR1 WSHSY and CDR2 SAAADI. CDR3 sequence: CASSGNSGGYTF. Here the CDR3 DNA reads TGCGCCAGCAGTGGGAACTCGGGTGGCTACACCTTC.

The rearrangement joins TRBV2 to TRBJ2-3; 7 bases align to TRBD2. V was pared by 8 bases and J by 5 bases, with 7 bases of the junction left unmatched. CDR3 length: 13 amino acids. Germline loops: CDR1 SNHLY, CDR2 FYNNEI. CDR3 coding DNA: TGTGCCAGCGAGGCGGGAGTCCTAGATACGCAGTATTTT. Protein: CASEAGVLDTQYF. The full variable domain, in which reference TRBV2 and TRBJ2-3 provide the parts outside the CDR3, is EPEVTQTPSHQVTQMGQEVILRCVPISNHLYFYWYRQILGQKVEFLVSFYNNEISEKSEIFDDQFSVERPDGSNFTLKIRSTKLEDSAMYFCASEAGVLDTQYFGPGTRLTVL.

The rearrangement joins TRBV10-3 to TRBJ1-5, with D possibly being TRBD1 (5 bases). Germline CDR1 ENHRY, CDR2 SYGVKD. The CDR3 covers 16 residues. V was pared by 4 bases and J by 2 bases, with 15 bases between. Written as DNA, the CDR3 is TGTGCCATCAGTGGGACGGATGGGGGGGGCAATCAGCCCCAGCATTTT. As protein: CAISGTDGGGNQPQHF.

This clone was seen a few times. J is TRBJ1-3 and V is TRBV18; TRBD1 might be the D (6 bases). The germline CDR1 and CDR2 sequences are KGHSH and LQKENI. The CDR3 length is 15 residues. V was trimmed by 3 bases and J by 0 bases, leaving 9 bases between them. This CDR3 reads CASSPQQGSGNTIYF. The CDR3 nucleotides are TGTGCCAGCTCACCGCAACAGGGCTCTGGAAACACCATATATTTT.

CDR3 amino acids: CASSSRGGDTGELFF. The CDR3 DNA is TGTGCCAGCAGCTCGCGGGGGGGGGACACCGGGGAGCTGTTTTTT. The chain uses TRBV7-2 and TRBJ2-2; TRBD2 aligns across 9 bases. The CDR3 has 15 residues. V dropped 4 bases and J dropped 3; count of bases not matched to a gene: 3. Germline V lookup: CDR1 SGHTA, CDR2 FQGNSA.

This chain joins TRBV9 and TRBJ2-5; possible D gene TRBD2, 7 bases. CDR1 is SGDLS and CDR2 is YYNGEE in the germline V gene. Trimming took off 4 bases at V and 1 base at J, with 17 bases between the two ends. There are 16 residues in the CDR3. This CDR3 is CASSYGGGGIQETQYF. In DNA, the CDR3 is TGTGCCAGCAGCTACGGGGGAGGGGGTATCCAAGAGACCCAGTACTTC.

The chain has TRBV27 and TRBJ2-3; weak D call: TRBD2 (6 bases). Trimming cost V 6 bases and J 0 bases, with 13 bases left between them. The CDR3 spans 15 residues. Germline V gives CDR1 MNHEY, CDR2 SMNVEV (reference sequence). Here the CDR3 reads CASSPLSGSTDTQYF. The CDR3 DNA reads TGTGCCAGCAGCCCCTTGAGCGGGAGCACAGATACGCAGTATTTT.

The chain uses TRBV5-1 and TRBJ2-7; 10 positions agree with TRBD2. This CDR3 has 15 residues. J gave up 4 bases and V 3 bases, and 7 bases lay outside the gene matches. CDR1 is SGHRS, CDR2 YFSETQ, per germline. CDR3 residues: CASSSWTSGGYEQYF. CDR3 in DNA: TGCGCCAGCAGCTCCTGGACTAGCGGAGGATACGAGCAGTACTTC.

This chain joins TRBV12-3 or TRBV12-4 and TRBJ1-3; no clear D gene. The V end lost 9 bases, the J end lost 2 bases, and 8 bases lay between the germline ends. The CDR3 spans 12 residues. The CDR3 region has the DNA TGTGCCAGTCGCGCCGCTGGAAACACCATATATTTT. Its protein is CASRAAGNTIYF.

The CDR3 coding sequence is TGTGCCAGCAGTTTCCGGGACAGGGATCCCTATGGCTACACCTTC. Amino acids: CASSFRDRDPYGYTF. V and J are TRBV6-5 and TRBJ1-2; 9 nucleotides line up with TRBD1. The ends lost 4 bases at V and 4 bases at J; junction bases unmatched: 7. Per germline, CDR1 MNHEY and CDR2 SVGAGI. This CDR3 is built from 15 residues.

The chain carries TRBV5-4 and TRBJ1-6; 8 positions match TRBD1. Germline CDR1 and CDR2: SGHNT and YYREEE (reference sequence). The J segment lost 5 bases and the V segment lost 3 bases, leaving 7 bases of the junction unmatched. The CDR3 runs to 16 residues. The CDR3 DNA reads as TGTGCCAGCAGCTCAGGACAGGGTGAACATAATTCACCCCTCCACTTT. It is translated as CASSSGQGEHNSPLHF.

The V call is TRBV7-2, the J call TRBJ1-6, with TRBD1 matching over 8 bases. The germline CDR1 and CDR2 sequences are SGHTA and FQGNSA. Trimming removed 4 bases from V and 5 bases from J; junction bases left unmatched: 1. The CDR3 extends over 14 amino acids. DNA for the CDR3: TGTGCCAGCAGCTCGACAGGGGATAATTCACCCCTCCACTTT. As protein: CASSSTGDNSPLHF.

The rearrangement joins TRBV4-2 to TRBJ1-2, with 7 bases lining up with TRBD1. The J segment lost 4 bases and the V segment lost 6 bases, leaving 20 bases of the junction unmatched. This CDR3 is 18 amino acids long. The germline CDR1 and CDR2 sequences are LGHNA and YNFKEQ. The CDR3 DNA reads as TGTGCCAGCAGTGAAGGGGAGGTCAGGGGGTCGGGGATCTATGGCTACACCTTC. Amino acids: CASSEGEVRGSGIYGYTF.

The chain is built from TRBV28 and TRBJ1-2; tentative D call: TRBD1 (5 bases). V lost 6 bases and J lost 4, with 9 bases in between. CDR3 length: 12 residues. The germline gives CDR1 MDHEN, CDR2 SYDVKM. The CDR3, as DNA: TGTGCCAGCAGGCAGGGTCCCTATGGCTACACCTTC. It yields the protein CASRQGPYGYTF.

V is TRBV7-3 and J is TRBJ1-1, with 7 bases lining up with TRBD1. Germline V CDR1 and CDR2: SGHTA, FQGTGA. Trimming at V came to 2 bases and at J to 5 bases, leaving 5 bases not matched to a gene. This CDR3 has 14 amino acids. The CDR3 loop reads CASSLDRVRTEAFF. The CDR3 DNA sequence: TGTGCCAGCAGCTTAGACAGGGTTCGTACTGAAGCTTTCTTT.

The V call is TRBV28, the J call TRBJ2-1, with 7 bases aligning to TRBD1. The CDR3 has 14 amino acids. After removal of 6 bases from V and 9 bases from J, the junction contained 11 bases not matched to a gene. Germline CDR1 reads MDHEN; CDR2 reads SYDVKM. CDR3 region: CASSPQIQGSEQFF. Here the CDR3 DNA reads TGTGCCAGCAGCCCCCAGATACAGGGGAGTGAGCAGTTCTTC.

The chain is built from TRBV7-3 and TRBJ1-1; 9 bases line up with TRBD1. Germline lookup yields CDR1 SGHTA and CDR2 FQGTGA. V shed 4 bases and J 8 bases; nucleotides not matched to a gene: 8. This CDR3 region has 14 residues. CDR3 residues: CASSSLGGTGEAFF. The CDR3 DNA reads TGTGCCAGCAGCTCCCTCGGGGGGACAGGGGAAGCTTTCTTT.

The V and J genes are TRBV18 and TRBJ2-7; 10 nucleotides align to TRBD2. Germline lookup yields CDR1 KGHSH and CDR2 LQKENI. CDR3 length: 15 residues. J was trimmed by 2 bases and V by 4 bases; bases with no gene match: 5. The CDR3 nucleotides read TGTGCCAGCTCACAACTAGCGGGATCACCCTACGAGCAGTACTTC. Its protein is CASSQLAGSPYEQYF.

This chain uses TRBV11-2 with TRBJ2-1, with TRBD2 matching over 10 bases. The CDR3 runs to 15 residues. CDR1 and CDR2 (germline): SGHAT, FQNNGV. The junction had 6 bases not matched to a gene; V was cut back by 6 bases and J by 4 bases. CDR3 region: CASSPGTSDYNEQFF. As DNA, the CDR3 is TGTGCCAGCAGTCCCGGGACTAGCGATTACAATGAGCAGTTCTTC.

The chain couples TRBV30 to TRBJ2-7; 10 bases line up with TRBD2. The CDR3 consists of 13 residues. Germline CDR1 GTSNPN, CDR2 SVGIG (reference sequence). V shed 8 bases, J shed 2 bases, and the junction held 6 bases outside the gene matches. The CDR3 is CAGGSGRAYEQYF. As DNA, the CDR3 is TGTGCCGGCGGAAGCGGGAGGGCCTACGAGCAGTACTTC.